This TCR beta chain came from a study of blood T cell repertoires in COVID-19. How the authors handled the data: Reference gene primers were amplified, and this amplification served to estimate nucleated cell counts. Sequenced by immunoSEQ multiplex PCR; TCRdb stores in-frame clones only, minus some. The D gene and trimming were derived from the DNA, and the V and J assignments and clone size from that table. The table shows 150,000 to 200,000 clones, with about 80% occurring only once. The sample holds one count of this clone. V lost 5 bases to trimming and J lost 4 bases; unmatched junction nucleotides: 6. CDR1 is SGHAT and CDR2 is FQNNGV in the germline V gene. CDR3 length: 15 residues.

Input material: peripheral blood. The rearrangement joins TRBV11-2 to TRBJ2-2; 8 bases fit TRBD2. This TCR derives from a human donor with acute or convalescent COVID-19. The donor label of this sample is uncertain. As DNA, the CDR3 is TGTGCCAGCAGCCCACTAGCGGTCCTCACCGGGGAGCTGTTTTTT. Translated, it gives CASSPLAVLTGELFF. The full variable domain, with the rest looked up from reference TRBV11-2 and TRBJ2-2, is EAGVAQSPRYKIIEKRQSVAFWCNPISGHATLYWYQQILGQGPKLLIQFQNNGVVDDSQLPKDRFSAERLKGVDSTLKIQPAKLEDSAVYLCASSPLAVLTGELFFGEGSRLTVL.